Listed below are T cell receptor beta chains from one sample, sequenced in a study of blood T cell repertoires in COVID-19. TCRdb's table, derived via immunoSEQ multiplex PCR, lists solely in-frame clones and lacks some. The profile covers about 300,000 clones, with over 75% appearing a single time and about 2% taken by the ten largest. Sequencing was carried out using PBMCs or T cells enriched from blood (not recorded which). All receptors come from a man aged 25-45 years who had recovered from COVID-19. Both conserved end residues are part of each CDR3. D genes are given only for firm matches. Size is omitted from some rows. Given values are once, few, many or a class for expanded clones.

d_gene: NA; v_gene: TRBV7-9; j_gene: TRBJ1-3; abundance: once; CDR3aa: CASSLPGSGNTIYF; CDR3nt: TGTGCCAGCAGCTTACCGGGCTCTGGAAACACCATATATTTT
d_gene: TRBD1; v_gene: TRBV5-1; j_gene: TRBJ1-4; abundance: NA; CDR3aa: CASNLGGQGGEKLFF; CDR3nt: TGCGCCAGCAACTTGGGGGGACAGGGCGGAGAAAAACTGTTTTTT
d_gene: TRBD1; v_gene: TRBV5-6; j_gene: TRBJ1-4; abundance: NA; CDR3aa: CASSWGTAGRDEKLFF; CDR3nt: TGTGCCAGCAGCTGGGGGACAGCCGGTAGGGATGAAAAACTGTTTTTT
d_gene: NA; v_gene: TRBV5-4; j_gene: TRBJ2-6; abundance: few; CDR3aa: CASSLFAGSGANVLTF; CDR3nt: TGTGCCAGCAGCTTGTTCGCGGGCTCTGGGGCCAACGTCCTGACTTTC
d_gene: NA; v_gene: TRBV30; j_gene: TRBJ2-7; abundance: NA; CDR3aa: CAWRRDSYEQYF; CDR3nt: TGTGCCTGGAGGAGGGATTCCTACGAGCAGTACTTC
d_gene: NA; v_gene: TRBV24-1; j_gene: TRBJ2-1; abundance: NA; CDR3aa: CATSDLRLGMGTGQFF; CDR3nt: TGTGCCACCAGTGATTTGCGGTTAGGGATGGGCACAGGGCAGTTCTTC
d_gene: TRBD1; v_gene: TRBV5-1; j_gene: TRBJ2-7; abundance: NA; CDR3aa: CASSDGQGGNEQYF; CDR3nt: TGCGCCAGCAGCGACGGACAGGGAGGTAACGAGCAGTACTTC
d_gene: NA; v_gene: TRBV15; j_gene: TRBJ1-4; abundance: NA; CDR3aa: CATSRDRSTNEKLFF; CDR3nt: TGTGCCACCAGCAGAGATCGGTCAACTAATGAAAAACTGTTTTTT
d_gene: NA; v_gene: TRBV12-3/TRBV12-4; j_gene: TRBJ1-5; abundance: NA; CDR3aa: CASSSGNQPQHF; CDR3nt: TGTGCCAGCAGTTCCGGCAATCAGCCCCAGCATTTT
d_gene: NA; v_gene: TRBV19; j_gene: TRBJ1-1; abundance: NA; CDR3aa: CASSMRGGYTEAFF; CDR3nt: TGTGCCAGTAGTATGAGGGGAGGGTACACTGAAGCTTTCTTT
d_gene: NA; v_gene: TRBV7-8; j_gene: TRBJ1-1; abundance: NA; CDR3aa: CASSPWTDENTEAFF; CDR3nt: TGTGCCAGCAGCCCGTGGACAGATGAGAACACTGAAGCTTTCTTT
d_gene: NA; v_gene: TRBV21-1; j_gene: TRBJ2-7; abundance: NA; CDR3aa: CASSKTPQGVIVYEQYF; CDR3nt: TGTGCCAGCAGCAAAACTCCGCAGGGGGTCATCGTCTACGAGCAGTACTTC
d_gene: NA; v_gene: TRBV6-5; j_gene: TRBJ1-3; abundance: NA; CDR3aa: CASSYSQGSTGNTIYF; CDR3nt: TGTGCCAGCAGTTACAGTCAGGGGAGTACTGGAAACACCATATATTTT
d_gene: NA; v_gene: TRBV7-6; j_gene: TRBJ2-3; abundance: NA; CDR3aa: CASSSRASTDTQYF; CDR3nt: TGTGCCAGCAGCTCCAGGGCTAGCACAGATACGCAGTATTTT
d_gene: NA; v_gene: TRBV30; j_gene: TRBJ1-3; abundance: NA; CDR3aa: CAWNRGNSGNTIYF; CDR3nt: TGTGCCTGGAATAGGGGAAACTCTGGAAACACCATATATTTT
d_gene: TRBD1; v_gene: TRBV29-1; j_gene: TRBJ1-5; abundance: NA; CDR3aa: CSVWDRGRNQPQHF; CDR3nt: TGCAGCGTCTGGGACAGGGGACGGAATCAGCCCCAGCATTTT
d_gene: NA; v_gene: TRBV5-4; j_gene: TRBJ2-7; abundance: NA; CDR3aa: CASSWSGGGEQYF; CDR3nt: TGTGCCAGCAGCTGGTCCGGGGGAGGCGAGCAGTACTTC
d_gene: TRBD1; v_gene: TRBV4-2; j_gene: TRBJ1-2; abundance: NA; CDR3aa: CASSSQHRDRGHGYTF; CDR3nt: TGTGCCAGCAGCTCGCAACACCGGGACAGGGGTCATGGCTACACCTTC
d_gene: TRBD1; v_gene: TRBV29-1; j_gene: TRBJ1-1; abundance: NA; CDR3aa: CSVTQGARTEAFF; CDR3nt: TGCAGCGTTACTCAGGGGGCGCGAACTGAAGCTTTCTTT
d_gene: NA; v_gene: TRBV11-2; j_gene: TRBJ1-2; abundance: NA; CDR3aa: CASSLLHSGNYGYTF; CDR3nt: TGTGCCAGCAGCTTACTGCACAGTGGGAACTATGGCTACACCTTC
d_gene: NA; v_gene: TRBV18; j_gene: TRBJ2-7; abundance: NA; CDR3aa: CASSQTTIYEQYF; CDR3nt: TGTGCCAGCTCTCAGACTACTATCTACGAGCAGTACTTC
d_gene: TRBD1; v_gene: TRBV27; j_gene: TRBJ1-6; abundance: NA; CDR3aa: CAARRFPGGPNSPLHF; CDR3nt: TGTGCCGCTAGAAGGTTCCCAGGGGGACCGAATTCACCCCTCCACTTT
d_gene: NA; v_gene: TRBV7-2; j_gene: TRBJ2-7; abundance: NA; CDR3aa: CASSLSGHPAYEQYF; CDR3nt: TGTGCCAGCAGCTTATCGGGACATCCGGCGTACGAGCAGTACTTC
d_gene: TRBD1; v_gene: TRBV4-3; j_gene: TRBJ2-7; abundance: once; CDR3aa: CASSQLFIGTGLYEQYF; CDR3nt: TGCGCCAGCAGCCAACTATTTATCGGGACAGGGCTCTACGAGCAGTACTTC
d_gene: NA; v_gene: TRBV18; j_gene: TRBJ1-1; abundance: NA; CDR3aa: CASSHPGKNTEAFF; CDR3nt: TGTGCCAGCTCACACCCCGGGAAGAACACTGAAGCTTTCTTT
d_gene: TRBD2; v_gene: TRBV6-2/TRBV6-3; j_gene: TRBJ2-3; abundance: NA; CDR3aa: CASSPGGLSTDTQYF; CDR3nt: TGTGCCAGCAGCCCCGGGGGGTTGAGCACAGATACGCAGTATTTT
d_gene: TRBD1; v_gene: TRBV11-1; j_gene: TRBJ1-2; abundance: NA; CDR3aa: CASSLGTGRDGYTF; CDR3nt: TGTGCCAGCAGCTTAGGGACAGGGAGAGATGGCTACACCTTC
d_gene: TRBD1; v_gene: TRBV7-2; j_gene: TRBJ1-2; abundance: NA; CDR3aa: CASSPDRGGYGYTF; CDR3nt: TGTGCCAGCAGCCCCGACAGGGGAGGCTATGGCTACACCTTC
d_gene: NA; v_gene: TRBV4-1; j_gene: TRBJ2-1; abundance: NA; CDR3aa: CASSQIGEYNEQFF; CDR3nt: TGCGCCAGCAGCCAAATCGGGGAATACAATGAGCAGTTCTTC
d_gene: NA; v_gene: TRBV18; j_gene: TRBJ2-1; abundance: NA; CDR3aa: CASSPEPNYNEQFF; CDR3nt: TGTGCCAGCTCACCAGAGCCTAACTACAATGAGCAGTTCTTC
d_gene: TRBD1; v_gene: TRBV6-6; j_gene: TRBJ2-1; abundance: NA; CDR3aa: CASSQGQGATRYNEQFF; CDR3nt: TGTGCCAGCAGTCAGGGACAGGGGGCGACCCGCTACAATGAGCAGTTCTTC
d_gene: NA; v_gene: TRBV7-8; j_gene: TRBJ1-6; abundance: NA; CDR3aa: CASSLVRQDFYNSPLHF; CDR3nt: TGTGCCAGCAGCTTAGTCCGACAGGACTTTTATAATTCACCCCTCCACTTT
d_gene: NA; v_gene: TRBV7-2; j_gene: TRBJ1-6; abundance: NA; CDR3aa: CASNKEGSPLHF; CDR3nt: TGTGCCAGCAACAAAGAGGGATCACCCCTCCACTTT
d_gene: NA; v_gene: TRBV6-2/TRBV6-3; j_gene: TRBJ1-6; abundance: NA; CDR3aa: CASSNRVWYF; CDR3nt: TGTGCCAGCAGCAACAGGGTTTGGTACTTT
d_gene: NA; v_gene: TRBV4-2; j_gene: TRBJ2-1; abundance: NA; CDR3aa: CASSRRTGKVRGGHEQFF; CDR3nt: TGTGCCAGCAGCCGGCGGACAGGGAAGGTTAGGGGGGGCCATGAGCAGTTCTTC
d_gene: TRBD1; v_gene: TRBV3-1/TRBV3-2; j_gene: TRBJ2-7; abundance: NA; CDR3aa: CASSQYTGGGYEQYF; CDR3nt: TGTGCCAGCAGCCAATATACAGGGGGCGGGTACGAGCAGTACTTC
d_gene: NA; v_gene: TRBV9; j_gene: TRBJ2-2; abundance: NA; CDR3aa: CASSVGLGRPGELFF; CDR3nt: TGTGCCAGCAGCGTAGGTTTGGGGCGCCCCGGGGAGCTGTTTTTT
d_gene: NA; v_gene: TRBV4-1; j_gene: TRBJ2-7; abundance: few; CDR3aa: CASSQDSTATYEQYF; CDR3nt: TGCGCCAGCAGCCAAGATAGTACAGCAACCTACGAGCAGTACTTC
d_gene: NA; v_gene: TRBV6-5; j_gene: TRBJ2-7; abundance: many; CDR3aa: CASSAGEHETYEQYF; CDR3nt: TGTGCCAGCAGCGCTGGGGAGCACGAAACCTACGAGCAGTACTTC
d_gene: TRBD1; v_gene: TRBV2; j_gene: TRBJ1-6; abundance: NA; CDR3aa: CASSPGQGSSYNSPLHF; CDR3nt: TGTGCCAGCAGTCCGGGACAGGGAAGCTCCTATAATTCACCCCTCCACTTT
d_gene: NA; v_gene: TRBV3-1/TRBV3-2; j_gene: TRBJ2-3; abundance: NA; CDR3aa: CASGAGTDTQYF; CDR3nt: TGTGCCAGCGGGGCTGGCACAGATACGCAGTATTTT
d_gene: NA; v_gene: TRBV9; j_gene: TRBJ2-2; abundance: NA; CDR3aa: CASSANYPRELFF; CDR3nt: TGTGCCAGCAGCGCCAACTACCCCCGGGAGCTGTTTTTT
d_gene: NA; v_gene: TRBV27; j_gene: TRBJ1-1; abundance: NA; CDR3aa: CASNSGNTEAFF; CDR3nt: TGTGCCAGCAACTCAGGGAACACTGAAGCTTTCTTT
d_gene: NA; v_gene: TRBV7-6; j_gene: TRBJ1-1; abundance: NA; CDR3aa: CASSLAPAAEAFF; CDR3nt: TGTGCCAGCAGCTTAGCGCCCGCGGCTGAAGCTTTCTTT
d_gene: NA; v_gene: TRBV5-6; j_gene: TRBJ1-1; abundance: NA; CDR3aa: CASSTVDTTLNTEAFF; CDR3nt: TGTGCCAGCAGCACCGTGGACACGACATTGAACACTGAAGCTTTCTTT
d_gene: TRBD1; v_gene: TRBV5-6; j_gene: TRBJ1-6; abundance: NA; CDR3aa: CASSEAGGWNSPLHF; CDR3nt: TGTGCCAGCAGCGAAGCAGGGGGATGGAATTCACCCCTCCACTTT
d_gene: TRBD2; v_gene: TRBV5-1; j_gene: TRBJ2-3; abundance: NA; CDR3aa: CASRTSGDRTDTQYF; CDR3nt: TGCGCCAGCAGGACTAGCGGGGATCGCACAGATACGCAGTATTTT
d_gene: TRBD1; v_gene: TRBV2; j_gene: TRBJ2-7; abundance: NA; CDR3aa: CASRRDRGESYEQYF; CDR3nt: TGTGCCAGCAGAAGGGACAGGGGAGAGTCCTACGAGCAGTACTTC
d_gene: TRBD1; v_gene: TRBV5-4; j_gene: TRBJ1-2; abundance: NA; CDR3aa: CASSLFGQGVNYGYTF; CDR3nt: TGTGCCAGCAGCTTGTTTGGGCAGGGGGTAAACTATGGCTACACCTTC
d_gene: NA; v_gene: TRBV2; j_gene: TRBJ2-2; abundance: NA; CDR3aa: CASSVWTSRELFF; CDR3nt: TGTGCCAGCAGTGTTTGGACTTCGCGGGAGCTGTTTTTT